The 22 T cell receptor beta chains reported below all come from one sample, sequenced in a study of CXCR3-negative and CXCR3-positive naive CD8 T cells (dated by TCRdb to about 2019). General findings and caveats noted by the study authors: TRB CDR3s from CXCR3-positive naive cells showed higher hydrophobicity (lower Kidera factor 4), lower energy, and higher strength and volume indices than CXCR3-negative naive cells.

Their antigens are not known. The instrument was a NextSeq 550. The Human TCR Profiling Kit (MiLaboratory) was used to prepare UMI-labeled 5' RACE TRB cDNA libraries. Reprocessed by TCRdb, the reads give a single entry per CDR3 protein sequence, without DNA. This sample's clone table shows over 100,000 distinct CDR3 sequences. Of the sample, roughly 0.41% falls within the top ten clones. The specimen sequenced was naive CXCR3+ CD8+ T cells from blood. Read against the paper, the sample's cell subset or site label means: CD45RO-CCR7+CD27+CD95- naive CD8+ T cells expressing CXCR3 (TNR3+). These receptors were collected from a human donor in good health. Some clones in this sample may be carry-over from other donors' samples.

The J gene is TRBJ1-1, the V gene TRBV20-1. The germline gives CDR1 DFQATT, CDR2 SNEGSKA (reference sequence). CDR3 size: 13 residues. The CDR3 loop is CSAKGSLDTEAFF.

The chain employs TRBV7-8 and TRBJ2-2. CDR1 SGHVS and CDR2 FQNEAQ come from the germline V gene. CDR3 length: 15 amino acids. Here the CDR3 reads CASSLVSLNTGELFF.

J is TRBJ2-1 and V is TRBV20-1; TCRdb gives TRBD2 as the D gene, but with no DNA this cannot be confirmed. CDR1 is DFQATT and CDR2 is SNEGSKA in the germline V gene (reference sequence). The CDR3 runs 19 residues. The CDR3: CSARDDWKMYSGGENEQFF.

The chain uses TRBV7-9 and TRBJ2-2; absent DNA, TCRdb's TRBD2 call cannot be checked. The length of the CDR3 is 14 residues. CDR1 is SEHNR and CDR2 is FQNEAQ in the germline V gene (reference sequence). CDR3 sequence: CASSSNLAPGELFF.

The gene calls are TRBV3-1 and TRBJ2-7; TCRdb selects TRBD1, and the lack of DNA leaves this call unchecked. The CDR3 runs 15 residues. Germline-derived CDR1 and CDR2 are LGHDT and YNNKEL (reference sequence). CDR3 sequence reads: CASSQERQGATEQYF.

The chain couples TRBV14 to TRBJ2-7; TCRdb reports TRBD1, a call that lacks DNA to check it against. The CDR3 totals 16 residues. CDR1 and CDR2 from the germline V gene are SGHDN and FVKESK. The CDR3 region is CASSPRTGGFLYEQYF. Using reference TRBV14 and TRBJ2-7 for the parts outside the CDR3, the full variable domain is EAGVTQFPSHSVIEKGQTVTLRCDPISGHDNLYWYRRVMGKEIKFLLHFVKESKQDESGMPNNRFLAERTGGTYSTLKVQPAELEDSGVYFCASSPRTGGFLYEQYFGPGTRLTVT.

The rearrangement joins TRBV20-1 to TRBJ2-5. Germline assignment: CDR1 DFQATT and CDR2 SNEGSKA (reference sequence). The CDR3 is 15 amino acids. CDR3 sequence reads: CSASRTGRLQETQYF.

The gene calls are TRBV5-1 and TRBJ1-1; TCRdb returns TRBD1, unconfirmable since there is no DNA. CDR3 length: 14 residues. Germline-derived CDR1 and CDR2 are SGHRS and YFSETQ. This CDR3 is CASSLGGGYTEAFF.

The CDR3 is CASSFDVYGYTF. The J gene is TRBJ1-2, the V gene TRBV12-3 or TRBV12-4. The CDR3 spans 12 residues.

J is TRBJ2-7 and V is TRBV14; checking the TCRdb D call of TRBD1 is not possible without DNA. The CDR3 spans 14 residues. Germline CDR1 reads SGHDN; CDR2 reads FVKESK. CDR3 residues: CASNEGTAYNEQYF.

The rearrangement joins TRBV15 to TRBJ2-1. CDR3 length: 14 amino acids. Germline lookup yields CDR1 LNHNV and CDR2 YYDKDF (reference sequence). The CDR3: CATSSGSSYNEQFF.

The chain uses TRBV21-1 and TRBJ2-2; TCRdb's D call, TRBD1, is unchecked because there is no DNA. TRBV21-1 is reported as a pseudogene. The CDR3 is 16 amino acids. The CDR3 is CASRPGTGASTGELFF.

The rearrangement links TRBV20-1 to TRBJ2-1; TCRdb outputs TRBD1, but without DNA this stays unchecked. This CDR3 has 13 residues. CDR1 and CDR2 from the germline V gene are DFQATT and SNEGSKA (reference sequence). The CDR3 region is CSARAGLSNEQFF.

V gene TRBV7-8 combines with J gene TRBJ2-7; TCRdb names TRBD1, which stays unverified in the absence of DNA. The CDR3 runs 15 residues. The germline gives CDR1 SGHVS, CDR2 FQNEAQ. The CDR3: CASSAAGTGNHEQYF.

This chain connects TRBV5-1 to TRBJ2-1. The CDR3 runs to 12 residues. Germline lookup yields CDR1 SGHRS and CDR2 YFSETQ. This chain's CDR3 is CASSLAFDEQFF.

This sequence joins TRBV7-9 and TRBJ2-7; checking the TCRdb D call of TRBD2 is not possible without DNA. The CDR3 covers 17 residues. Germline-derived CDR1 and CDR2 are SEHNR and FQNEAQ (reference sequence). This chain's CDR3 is CASSPGTSGLRRLEQYF.

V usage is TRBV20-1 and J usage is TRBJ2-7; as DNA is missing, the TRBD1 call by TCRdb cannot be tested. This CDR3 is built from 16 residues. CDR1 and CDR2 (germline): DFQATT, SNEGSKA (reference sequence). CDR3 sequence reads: CGARDAPGQISYEQYF.

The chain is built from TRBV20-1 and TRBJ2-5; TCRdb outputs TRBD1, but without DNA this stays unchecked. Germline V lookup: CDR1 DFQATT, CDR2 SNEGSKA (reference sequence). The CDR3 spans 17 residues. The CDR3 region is CSASLVRGAPFQETQYF.

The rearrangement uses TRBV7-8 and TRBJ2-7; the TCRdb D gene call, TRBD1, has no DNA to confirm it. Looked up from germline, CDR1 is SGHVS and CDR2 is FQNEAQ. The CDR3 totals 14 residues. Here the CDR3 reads CASSFRDTYYEQYF.

CDR3 sequence reads: CSAATDSYEQYF. V is TRBV29-1 and J is TRBJ2-7; without DNA, the TCRdb call of TRBD1 cannot be checked. Germline V gene sequence: CDR1 SQVTM, CDR2 ANQGSEA. The CDR3 runs to 12 residues.

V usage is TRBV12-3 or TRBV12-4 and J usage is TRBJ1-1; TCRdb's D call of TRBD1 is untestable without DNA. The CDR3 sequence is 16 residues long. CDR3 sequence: CASSPVEGDSTLEAFF.

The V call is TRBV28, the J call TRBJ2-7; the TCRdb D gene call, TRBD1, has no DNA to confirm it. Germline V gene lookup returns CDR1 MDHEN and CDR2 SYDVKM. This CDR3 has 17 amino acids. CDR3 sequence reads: CASPHRDPRTSSYEQYF.